This entry is about one T cell receptor beta chain. Preparation of the TCRbeta library used unique molecular identifiers. A single record per CDR3 protein comes from TCRdb applying MiXCR to the PCR reads. The table has more than 250,000 distinct CDR3 sequences, 9.5% to 10% seen once; the top ten hold 9.5% to 13%. This sample is drawn from a study of T-cell reconstitution after alpha-beta-depleted transplantation in children. Germline CDR1 DFQATT, CDR2 SNEGSKA (reference sequence). Trimming took off 3 bases at V and 4 bases at J, with 13 bases between the two ends. This CDR3 region has 13 residues. The receptor comes from a human donor who donated a stem cell graft to a child with SCID. This specimen consisted of PBMCs from the stem cell graft donor, obtained from the stem cell graft. V gene TRBV20-1 combines with J gene TRBJ2-7, with D unclear. CDR3: CSASTTLGYEQYF. DNA of the CDR3: TGCAGTGCTAGTACGACCCTAGGTTACGAGCAGTACTTC.